This T cell receptor beta chain was observed in a study of cytomegalovirus exposure and HLA in healthy donors. Study outcomes and limitations: Among the CMV-associated chains, three were confirmed in vitro as specific for CMV antigens.

As concerns this clone: Its specificity is not known.

Amplification used 60 Vbeta primers and 13 Jbeta primers. Authors' methods: Approximately 87 million unique TCR beta chains, 8.5 million to 14 million shared, were counted in a later analysis. TCRdb's copy holds only in-frame clones and misses some; the assay was immunoSEQ multiplex PCR. V, J and clone size were drawn from that table, and D and trimming were deduced from the DNA. The sample yields some 120,000 clones, less than 80% seen once. V lost 0 bases to trimming and J lost 4 bases; unmatched junction nucleotides: 3. The CDR3 contains 15 residues. CDR1 and CDR2 (germline): SGDLS, YYNGEE. Sequencing used PBMCs. The sequence was obtained from a man aged 35 to 55 in good health and CMV-seropositive. V usage is TRBV9 and J usage is TRBJ1-3; TRBD1 aligns across 8 bases. The CDR3 sequence is CASSVGQGTGNTIYF. CDR3 DNA: TGTGCCAGCAGCGTAGGACAGGGGACCGGAAACACCATATATTTT.